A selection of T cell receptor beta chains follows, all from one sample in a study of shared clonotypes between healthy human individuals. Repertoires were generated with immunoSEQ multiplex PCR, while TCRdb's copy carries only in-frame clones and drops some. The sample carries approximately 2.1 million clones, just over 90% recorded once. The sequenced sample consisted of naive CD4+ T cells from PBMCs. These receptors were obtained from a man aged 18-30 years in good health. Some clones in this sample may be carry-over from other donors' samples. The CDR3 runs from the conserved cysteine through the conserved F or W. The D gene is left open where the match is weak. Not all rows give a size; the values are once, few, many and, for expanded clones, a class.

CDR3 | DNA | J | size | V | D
CSVGTAGEKLFF | TGCAGCGTTGGCACGGCGGGGGAAAAACTGTTTTTT | TRBJ1-4 | - | TRBV29-1 | -
CAIREGQGASYNEQFF | TGTGCCATCAGGGAAGGACAGGGGGCGTCCTACAATGAGCAGTTCTTC | TRBJ2-1 | - | TRBV10-3 | TRBD1
CASSPQGTVWETQYF | TGTGCCAGCTCACCGCAGGGGACTGTGTGGGAGACCCAGTACTTC | TRBJ2-5 | - | TRBV18 | -
CASSDRFTNQPQHF | TGTGCCAGCAGTGACAGGTTTACCAATCAGCCCCAGCATTTT | TRBJ1-5 | few | TRBV2 | -
CASSTPGQFGGELFF | TGTGCCAGCAGCACCCCTGGACAGTTTGGGGGGGAGCTGTTTTTT | TRBJ2-2 | - | TRBV7-3 | -
CASSYIHPGGNTIYF | TGTGCCAGCAGCTACATCCATCCAGGAGGAAACACCATATATTTT | TRBJ1-3 | - | TRBV2 | -
CASGFSQSGSGANVLTF | TGTGCTAGTGGTTTTTCGCAGTCCGGGTCTGGGGCCAACGTCCTGACTTTC | TRBJ2-6 | - | TRBV12-5 | -
CASSLKKQGNTEAFF | TGTGCCAGCAGCTTGAAAAAACAGGGGAACACTGAAGCTTTCTTT | TRBJ1-1 | - | TRBV5-4 | -
CSVSAGVSYEQYF | TGCAGCGTTTCGGCCGGCGTCTCCTACGAGCAGTACTTC | TRBJ2-7 | - | TRBV29-1 | -
CASSYGQGGFYEQYF | TGTGCCAGCAGTTACGGACAGGGGGGATTTTACGAGCAGTACTTC | TRBJ2-7 | - | TRBV6-5 | TRBD1
CASSQQGVVVQPQHF | TGCGCCAGCAGCCAGCAGGGGGTCGTTGTTCAGCCCCAGCATTTT | TRBJ1-5 | once | TRBV4-1 | TRBD1
CASSTSRKTEAFF | TGTGCCAGTAGTACGTCCCGCAAGACTGAAGCTTTCTTT | TRBJ1-1 | - | TRBV19 | -
CASSLETSEQFF | TGTGCCAGCAGTCTCGAGACTTCTGAGCAGTTCTTC | TRBJ2-1 | - | TRBV2 | -
CASLNAGANEKLFF | TGTGCCAGTCTTAATGCAGGGGCTAATGAAAAACTGTTTTTT | TRBJ1-4 | - | TRBV19 | -
CASSQDVPVQRGYTF | TGCGCCAGCAGCCAAGACGTCCCTGTCCAGCGGGGCTACACCTTC | TRBJ1-2 | once | TRBV4-1 | -
CASSTRRGLVYNEQFF | TGTGCCAGCAGCACTAGGAGGGGGCTTGTCTACAATGAGCAGTTCTTC | TRBJ2-1 | - | TRBV11-2 | -
CASSLRTGSYSGNTIYF | TGTGCCAGCAGCCTACGGACAGGGTCCTACTCTGGAAACACCATATATTTT | TRBJ1-3 | - | TRBV28 | TRBD1
CASGNMRGAGYTF | TGTGCCAGCGGGAATATGAGGGGGGCGGGCTACACCTTC | TRBJ1-2 | - | TRBV6-6 | -
CASREGTGTGVAKLFF | TGCGCCAGCAGGGAAGGGACCGGGACAGGCGTGGCAAAACTGTTTTTT | TRBJ1-4 | - | TRBV5-1 | TRBD1
CASSFSDRGTYEQYF | TGTGCCAGCAGTTTTTCGGATAGGGGAACCTACGAGCAGTACTTC | TRBJ2-7 | - | TRBV27 | -
CASLATALNYGYTF | TGTGCCAGCCTTGCGACAGCCCTAAACTATGGCTACACCTTC | TRBJ1-2 | - | TRBV6-6 | -
CASSYSRNEKLFF | TGTGCCAGCAGTTACTCGAGAAATGAAAAACTGTTTTTT | TRBJ1-4 | - | TRBV6-5 | -
CASSLEGGRETQYF | TGTGCCAGCAGCTTAGAGGGGGGGAGAGAGACCCAGTACTTC | TRBJ2-5 | - | TRBV7-2 | -
CASSVESGTGELFF | TGTGCCAGCAGTGTGGAGAGCGGCACCGGGGAGCTGTTTTTT | TRBJ2-2 | - | TRBV2 | -
CASSSGTGALDQPQHF | TGTGCCAGCAGCTCCGGGACAGGAGCACTTGATCAGCCCCAGCATTTT | TRBJ1-5 | - | TRBV6-6 | TRBD1
CASSQGQGTDTQYF | TGTGCCAGCAGCCAGGGACAGGGAACAGATACGCAGTATTTT | TRBJ2-3 | - | TRBV11-3 | TRBD1